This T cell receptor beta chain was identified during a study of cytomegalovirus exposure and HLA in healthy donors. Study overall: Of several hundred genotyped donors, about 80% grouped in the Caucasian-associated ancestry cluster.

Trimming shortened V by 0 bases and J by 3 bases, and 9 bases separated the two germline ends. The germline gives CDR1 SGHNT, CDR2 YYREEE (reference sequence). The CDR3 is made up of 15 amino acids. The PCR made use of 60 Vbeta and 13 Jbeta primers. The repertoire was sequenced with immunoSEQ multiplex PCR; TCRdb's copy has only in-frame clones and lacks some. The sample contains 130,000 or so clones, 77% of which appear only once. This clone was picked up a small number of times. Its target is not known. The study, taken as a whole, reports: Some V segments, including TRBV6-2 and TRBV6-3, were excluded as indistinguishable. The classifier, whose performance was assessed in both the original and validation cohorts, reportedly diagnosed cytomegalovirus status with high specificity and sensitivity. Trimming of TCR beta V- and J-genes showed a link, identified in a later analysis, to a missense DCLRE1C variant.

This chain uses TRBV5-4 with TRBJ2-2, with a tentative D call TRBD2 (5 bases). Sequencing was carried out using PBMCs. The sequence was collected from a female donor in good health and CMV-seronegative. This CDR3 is CASSLASGYTGELFF. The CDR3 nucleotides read TGTGCCAGCAGCTTGGCCAGCGGTTACACCGGGGAGCTGTTTTTT. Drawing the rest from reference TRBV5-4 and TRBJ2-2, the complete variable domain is ETGVTQSPTHLIKTRGQQVTLRCSSQSGHNTVSWYQQALGQGPQFIFQYYREEENGRGNFPPRFSGLQFPNYSSELNVNALELDDSALYLCASSLASGYTGELFFGEGSRLTVL.